The T cell receptor beta chain described here comes from a study of regulatory T cells in long-lasting Graves disease. This CDR3 spans 12 amino acids. Germline assignment: CDR1 WSHSY and CDR2 SAAADI. Deletions cut 9 bases from V and 7 bases from J, with 13 bases between. Arm-PCR of CDR3 regions with iRepertoire HTBI primers generated TCR beta libraries. TCRdb called the multiplex PCR reads again in MiXCR, with one record for every CDR3 protein. The top ten hold around 37% of the sample, which has 320,000 or so distinct CDR3 sequences, over 15% seen once. Documented time point: newly diagnosed GD, antithyroid drugs for less than 3 months. RNA isolated from PBMCs was used to make the TCR library. It was by American Thyroid Association guidelines that Graves' disease was diagnosed. This clonotype was observed many times.

The chain links TRBV10-2 to TRBJ2-1; D is uncertain. This sequence was found in a female donor with Graves disease. The specimen comprised peripheral blood mononuclear cells (PBMCs), sampled at new diagnosis, from a patient treated with antithyroid drugs. The CDR3 is CASGPLGNEQFF. In DNA form, the CDR3 reads TGCGCCAGTGGGCCCCTGGGGAATGAGCAGTTCTTC.